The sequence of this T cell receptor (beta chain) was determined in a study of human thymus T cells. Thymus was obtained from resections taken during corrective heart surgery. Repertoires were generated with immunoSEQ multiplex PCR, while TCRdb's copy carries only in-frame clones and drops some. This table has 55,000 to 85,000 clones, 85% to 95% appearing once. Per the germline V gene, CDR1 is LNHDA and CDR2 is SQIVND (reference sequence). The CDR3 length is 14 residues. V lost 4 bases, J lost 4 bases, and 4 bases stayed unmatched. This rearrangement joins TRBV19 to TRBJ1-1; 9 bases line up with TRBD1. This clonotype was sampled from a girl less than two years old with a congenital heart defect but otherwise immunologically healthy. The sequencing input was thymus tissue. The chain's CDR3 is CASSKTGGGTEAFF. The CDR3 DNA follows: TGTGCCAGTAGTAAGACAGGGGGGGGCACTGAAGCTTTCTTT.